A single T cell receptor beta chain is shown here with its context. Its antigen remains unidentified. This specimen comes from a study of cytomegalovirus exposure and HLA in healthy donors. Study-level findings and limits: Earlier findings revealed that most TCR beta V segments proved productive either about 87% or about 30% of the time.

The PCR contained 60 Vbeta and 13 Jbeta primers. TCRdb keeps only in-frame clones here, not all; method: immunoSEQ multiplex PCR. Of about 170,000 clones listed, roughly 71% are singletons. This CDR3 region has 13 residues. The V gene lost 5 bases and the J gene lost 8 bases, with 10 bases spanning the gap. The V gene's germline CDR1 is MRHNA and CDR2 SNTAGT. The TCR sequence derives from a girl between 10 and 17 years old in good health and CMV-seronegative. Sequencing input: PBMCs. The chain employs TRBV6-4 and TRBJ1-6; D call uncertain. CDR3 amino acids: CASSLDSDSPLHF. For the CDR3, the DNA is TGTGCCAGCAGTCTCGATTCAGATTCACCCCTCCACTTT.